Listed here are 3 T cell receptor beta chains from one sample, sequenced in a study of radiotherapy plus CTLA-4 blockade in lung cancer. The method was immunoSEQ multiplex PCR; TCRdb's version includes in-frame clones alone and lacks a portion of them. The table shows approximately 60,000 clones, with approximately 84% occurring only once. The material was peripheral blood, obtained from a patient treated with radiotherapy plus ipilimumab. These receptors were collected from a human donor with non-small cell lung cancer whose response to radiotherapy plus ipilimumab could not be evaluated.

The CDR3 spells CASSLGGHLRTEAFF. CDR3 coding DNA: TGTGCCAGCAGCTTGGGAGGGCATCTACGCACTGAAGCTTTCTTT. The J gene is TRBJ1-1, the V gene TRBV5-6; D remains unclear. The CDR3 is 15 residues long. Germline loops: CDR1 SGHDT, CDR2 YYEEEE. Trimming left V 0 bases short and J 4 bases short, with 13 bases between. Full variable domain (remainder filled in from reference TRBV5-6 and TRBJ1-1): DAGVTQSPTHLIKTRGQQVTLRCSPKSGHDTVSWYQQALGQGPQFIFQYYEEEERQRGNFPDRFSGHQFPNYSSELNVNALLLGDSALYLCASSLGGHLRTEAFFGQGTRLTVV.

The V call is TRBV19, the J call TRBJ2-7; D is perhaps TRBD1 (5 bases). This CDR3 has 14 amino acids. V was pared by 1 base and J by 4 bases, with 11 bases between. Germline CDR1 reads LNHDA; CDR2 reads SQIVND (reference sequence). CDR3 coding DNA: TGTGCCAGTAGTATAGGAGGACATCATTACGAGCAGTACTTC. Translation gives CASSIGGHHYEQYF.

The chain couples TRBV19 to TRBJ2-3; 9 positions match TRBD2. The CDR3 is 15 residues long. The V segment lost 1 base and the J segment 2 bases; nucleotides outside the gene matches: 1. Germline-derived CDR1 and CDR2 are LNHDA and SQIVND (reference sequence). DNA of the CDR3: TGTGCCAGTAGTATAGGACTAGCGGCCACAGATACGCAGTATTTT. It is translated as CASSIGLAATDTQYF.